The T cell receptor (beta chain) under discussion was sequenced for a study of T cell responses to AZD1222 COVID-19 vaccine. Assay used: immunoSEQ multiplex PCR; TCRdb lists only in-frame clones, some missing. The repertoire holds under 150,000 clones, with approximately 87% as singletons. The V segment lost 0 bases and the J segment 4 bases; nucleotides outside the gene matches: 11. The CDR3 spans 19 residues. Germline V gives CDR1 LGHDT, CDR2 YNNKEL (reference sequence). Regarding the study as a whole: Only a handful of AZD1222 recipients tested seropositive at baseline.

This clone was detected once. Its target is unknown. The receptor comes from an adult who received the AZD1222 COVID-19 vaccine. Source: peripheral blood, taken 28 days after the second AZD1222 dose. V is TRBV3-1 (or the pseudogene TRBV3-2) and J is TRBJ2-2; the match to TRBD2 covers 10 bases. CDR3 DNA: TGTGCCAGCAGCCAAGAAGATATATTAGCGGGAGGTCGCACCGGGGAGCTGTTTTTT. Its protein product is CASSQEDILAGGRTGELFF.